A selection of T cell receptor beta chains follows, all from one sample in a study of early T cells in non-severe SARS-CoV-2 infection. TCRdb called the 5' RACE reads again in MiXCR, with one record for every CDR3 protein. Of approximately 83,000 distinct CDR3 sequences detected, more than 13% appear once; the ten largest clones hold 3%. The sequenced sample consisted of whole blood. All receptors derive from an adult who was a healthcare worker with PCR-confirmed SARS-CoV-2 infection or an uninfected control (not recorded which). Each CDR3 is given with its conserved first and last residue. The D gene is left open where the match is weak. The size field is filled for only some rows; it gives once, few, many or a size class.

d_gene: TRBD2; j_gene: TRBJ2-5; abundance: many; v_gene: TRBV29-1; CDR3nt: TGCAGCGTTTCTCGACTAGCGGGGCAAGAGACCCAGTACTTC; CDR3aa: CSVSRLAGQETQYF
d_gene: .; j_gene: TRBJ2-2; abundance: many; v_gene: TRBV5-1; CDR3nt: TGCGCCAGCAGCTTGGTACCGGCGAACACCGGGGAGCTGTTTTTT; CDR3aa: CASSLVPANTGELFF
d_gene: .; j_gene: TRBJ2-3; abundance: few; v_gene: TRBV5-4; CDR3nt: TGTGCCAGCAGCTTAAATGGGAATGGAGATACGCAGTATTTT; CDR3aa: CASSLNGNGDTQYF
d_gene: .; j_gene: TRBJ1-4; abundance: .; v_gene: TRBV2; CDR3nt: TGTGCCAGCAGTGAGGAAGTGCGCACTAATGAAAAACTGTTTTTT; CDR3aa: CASSEEVRTNEKLFF
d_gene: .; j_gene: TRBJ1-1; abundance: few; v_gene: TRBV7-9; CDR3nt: TGTGCCAGCACCCCCTTGGGGAACACTGAAGCTTTCTTT; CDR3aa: CASTPLGNTEAFF
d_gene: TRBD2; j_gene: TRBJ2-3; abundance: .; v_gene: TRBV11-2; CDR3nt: TGTGCCAGCAGCCCCGGCCCTCTAGCGGGGGGTTATACCACAGATACGCAGTATTTT; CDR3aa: CASSPGPLAGGYTTDTQYF
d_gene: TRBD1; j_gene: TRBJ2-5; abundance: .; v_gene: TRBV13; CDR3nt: TGTGCCAGCAGCTGGACAGGGTTCCAAGAGACCCAGTACTTC; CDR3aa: CASSWTGFQETQYF
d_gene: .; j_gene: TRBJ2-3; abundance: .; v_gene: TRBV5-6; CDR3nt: TGTGCCAGCAGCTCGTATGGGGGCCACACAGATACGCAGTATTTT; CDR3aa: CASSSYGGHTDTQYF
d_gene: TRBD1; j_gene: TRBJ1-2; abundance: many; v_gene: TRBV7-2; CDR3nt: TGTGCCAGCAGCTGGGACAGAAGGAGAGTGAACTATGGCTACACCTTC; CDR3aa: CASSWDRRRVNYGYTF
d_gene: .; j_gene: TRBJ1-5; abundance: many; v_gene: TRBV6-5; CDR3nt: TGTGCCAGCAGTCCGACGGCCCTGCGGCCCCAGCATTTT; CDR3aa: CASSPTALRPQHF
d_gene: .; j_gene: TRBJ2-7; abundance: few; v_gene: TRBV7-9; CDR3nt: TGTGCCAGCAGCTTATCATCTGGGGCACTCGCGTTCTACGAGCAGTACTTC; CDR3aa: CASSLSSGALAFYEQYF
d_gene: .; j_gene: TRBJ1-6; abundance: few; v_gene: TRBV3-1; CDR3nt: TGTGCCAGCAGCCAAAACCCAAGCTCTAATTCACCCCTCCACTTT; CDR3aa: CASSQNPSSNSPLHF
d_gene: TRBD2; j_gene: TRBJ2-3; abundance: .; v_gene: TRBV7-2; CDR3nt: TGTGCCTGCAGCTTAGGGGCGCGGGGGGCTGTCACAGATACGCAGTATTTT; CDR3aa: CACSLGARGAVTDTQYF
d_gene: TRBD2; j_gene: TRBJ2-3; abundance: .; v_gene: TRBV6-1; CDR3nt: TGTGCCAGCAGTGCGGGACTAGCGGGATTCACAGATACGCAGTATTTT; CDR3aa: CASSAGLAGFTDTQYF
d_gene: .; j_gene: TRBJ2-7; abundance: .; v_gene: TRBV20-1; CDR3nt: TGCAGTGCCCTTGGACGAGTCTCCTACGAGCAGTACTTC; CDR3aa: CSALGRVSYEQYF
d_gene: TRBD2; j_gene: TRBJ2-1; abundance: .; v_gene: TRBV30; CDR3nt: TGTGCCCGGAGTGCGACTAGCGCCTACAATGAGCAGTTCTTC; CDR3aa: CARSATSAYNEQFF
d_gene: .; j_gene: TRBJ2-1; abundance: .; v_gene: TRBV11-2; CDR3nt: TGTGCCAGCAGCTTAGAGGAGGGGTATCTTGGTGAGCAGTTCTTC; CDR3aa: CASSLEEGYLGEQFF
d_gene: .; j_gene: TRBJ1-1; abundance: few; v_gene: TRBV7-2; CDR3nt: TGTGCCAGCAGCCACTACATTAGCATTGAAGCTTTCTTT; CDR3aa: CASSHYISIEAFF
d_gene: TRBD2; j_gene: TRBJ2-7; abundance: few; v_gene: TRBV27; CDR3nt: TGTGCCAGCAGTTTCAAAGTAGCGGGAAAGTCCTACGAGCAGTACTTC; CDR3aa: CASSFKVAGKSYEQYF
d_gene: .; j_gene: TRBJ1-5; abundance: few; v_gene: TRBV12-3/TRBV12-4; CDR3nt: TGTGCCAGCAGTTTAGAATTGACAGAGGGGAGCAATCAGCCCCAGCATTTT; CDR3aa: CASSLELTEGSNQPQHF